Sequencing of this T cell receptor beta chain was carried out in a study of shared clonotypes between healthy human individuals. Libraries were prepared by immunoSEQ multiplex PCR; TCRdb keeps only in-frame clonotypes and omits some of them. The table lists roughly 2.4 million clones, nearly 97% of them singletons. V shed 6 bases, J shed 1 base, and the junction held 2 bases outside the gene matches. CDR3 length: 13 amino acids. Germline values: CDR1 SNHLY, CDR2 FYNNEI. This rearrangement joins TRBV2 to TRBJ2-5; 7 bases match TRBD2. Material for sequencing was naive CD4+ T cells sorted from blood. Sample subset: CD45RA+ positively selected. The clonotype was recovered from a young man in good health. CDR3: CASSGTIQETQYF. CDR3 DNA: TGTGCCAGCAGCGGGACTATCCAAGAGACCCAGTACTTC.